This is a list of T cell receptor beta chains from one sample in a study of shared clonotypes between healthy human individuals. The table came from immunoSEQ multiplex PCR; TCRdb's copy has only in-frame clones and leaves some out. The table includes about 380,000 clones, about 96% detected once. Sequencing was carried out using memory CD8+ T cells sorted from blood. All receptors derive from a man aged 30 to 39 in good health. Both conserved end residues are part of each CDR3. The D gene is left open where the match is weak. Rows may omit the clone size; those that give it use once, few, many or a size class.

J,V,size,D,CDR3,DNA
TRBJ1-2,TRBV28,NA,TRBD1,CASSPRDRGVYGYTF,TGTGCCAGCAGTCCAAGGGACAGGGGGGTATATGGCTACACCTTC
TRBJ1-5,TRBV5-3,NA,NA,CARSLGQPLHSNQPQHF,TGTGCCAGAAGCTTGGGACAGCCACTACATAGCAATCAGCCCCAGCATTTT
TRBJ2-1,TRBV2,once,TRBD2,CASPYSTSLPFGSSYNEQFF,TGTGCCAGCCCCTACTCGACTAGCCTCCCTTTTGGGAGCTCCTACAATGAGCAGTTCTTC
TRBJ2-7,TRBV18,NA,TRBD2,CASSPLAGGDQVEQYF,TGTGCCAGCTCACCACTAGCGGGAGGCGATCAGGTCGAGCAGTACTTC
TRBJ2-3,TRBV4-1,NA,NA,CASSHPGQRGTDTQYF,TGCGCCAGCAGCCACCCGGGACAAAGAGGCACAGATACGCAGTATTTT
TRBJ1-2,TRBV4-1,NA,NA,CASSQVSENYGYTF,TGCGCCAGCAGCCAAGTATCCGAAAACTATGGCTACACCTTC
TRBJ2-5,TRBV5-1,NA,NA,CASSGRGQETQYF,TGCGCCAGCAGCGGCAGGGGTCAAGAGACCCAGTACTTC
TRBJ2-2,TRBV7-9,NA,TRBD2,CASTTEPSGRATGELFF,TGTGCCAGCACCACCGAACCGAGTGGGAGGGCCACCGGGGAGCTGTTTTTT
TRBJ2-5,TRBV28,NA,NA,CASSFLRLTEETQYF,TGTGCCAGCAGTTTTTTACGACTCACCGAAGAGACCCAGTACTTC
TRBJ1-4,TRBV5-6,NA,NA,CASSLLGLTNEKLFF,TGTGCCAGCAGCTTGTTGGGGTTAACTAATGAAAAACTGTTTTTT
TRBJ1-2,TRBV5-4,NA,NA,CASSLFGSYGYTF,TGTGCCAGCAGCTTGTTCGGTTCCTATGGCTACACCTTC
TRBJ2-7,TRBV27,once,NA,CASSKSAWRDTPYEQYF,TGTGCCAGCAGCAAATCGGCCTGGCGGGATACTCCCTACGAGCAGTACTTC
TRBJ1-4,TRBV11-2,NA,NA,CASSSGFYEKLFF,TGTGCCAGCAGCTCGGGATTCTACGAAAAACTGTTTTTT
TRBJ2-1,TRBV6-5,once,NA,CASSYSRVSEQFF,TGTGCCAGCAGTTACTCGAGGGTCTCCGAGCAGTTCTTC
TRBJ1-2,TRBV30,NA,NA,CAWNRDGYTF,TGTGCCTGGAACAGGGATGGCTACACCTTC
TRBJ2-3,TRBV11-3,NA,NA,CASSQGSGDTQYF,TGTGCCAGCAGCCAAGGGTCAGGAGATACGCAGTATTTT
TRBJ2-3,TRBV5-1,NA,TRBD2,CASSSGTRFADTQYF,TGCGCCAGCAGCTCCGGGACTAGGTTCGCAGATACGCAGTATTTT
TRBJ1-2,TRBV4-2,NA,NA,CASSTRVGYTF,TGTGCCAGCAGTACAAGGGTAGGCTACACCTTC
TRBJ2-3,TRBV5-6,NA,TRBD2,CASSLAGVTDTQYF,TGTGCCAGCAGCTTAGCGGGAGTAACAGATACGCAGTATTTT
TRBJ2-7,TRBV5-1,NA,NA,CASSSGTVLYEQYF,TGCGCCAGCAGCTCCGGGACGGTCCTCTACGAGCAGTACTTC
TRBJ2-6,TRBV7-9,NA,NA,CASSLEGGTSGANVLTF,TGTGCCAGCAGCTTAGAAGGAGGGACCTCTGGGGCCAACGTCCTGACTTTC
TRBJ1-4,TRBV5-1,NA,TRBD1,CASSTGTGYNEKLFF,TGCGCCAGCAGCACCGGGACAGGTTATAATGAAAAACTGTTTTTT
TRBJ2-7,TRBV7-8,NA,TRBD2,CASSMTSSGSYEQYF,TGTGCCAGCAGCATGACCTCTAGCGGTTCATACGAGCAGTACTTC
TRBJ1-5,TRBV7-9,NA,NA,CASSWTGNQPQHF,TGTGCCAGCAGCTGGACAGGCAATCAGCCCCAGCATTTT
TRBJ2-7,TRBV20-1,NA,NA,CSASQGYEQYF,TGCAGTGCTAGTCAAGGGTACGAGCAGTACTTC
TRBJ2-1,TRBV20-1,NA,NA,CSASFGEQFF,TGCAGTGCTAGCTTCGGTGAGCAGTTCTTC
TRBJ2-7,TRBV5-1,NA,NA,CASSLGGQSPLSYEQYF,TGCGCCAGCAGCTTGGGGGGGCAGAGTCCCCTCTCCTACGAGCAGTACTTC
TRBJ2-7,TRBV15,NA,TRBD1,CATSRQGAGYEQYF,TGTGCCACCAGCAGACAGGGGGCAGGGTACGAGCAGTACTTC
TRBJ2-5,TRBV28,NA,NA,CASGKLGAQETQYF,TGTGCCAGCGGGAAATTGGGGGCGCAGGAGACCCAGTACTTC
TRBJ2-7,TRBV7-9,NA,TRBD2,CASSFQRDYEQYF,TGTGCCAGCAGCTTCCAGCGGGACTACGAGCAGTACTTC
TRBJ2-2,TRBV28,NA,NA,CASNPQANTGELFF,TGTGCCAGCAATCCGCAAGCGAACACCGGGGAGCTGTTTTTT
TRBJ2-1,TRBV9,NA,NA,CASSPRQAILDNEQFF,TGTGCCAGCAGCCCTAGGCAGGCCATCCTAGACAATGAGCAGTTCTTC
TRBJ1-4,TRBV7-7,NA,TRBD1,CASSLGTGPNEKLFF,TGTGCTAGCAGCTTAGGGACAGGTCCCAATGAAAAACTGTTTTTT
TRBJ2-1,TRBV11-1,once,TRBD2,CASSSDRTSGSIAVEQFF,TGTGCCAGCAGCTCAGACCGGACTAGCGGGAGTATAGCAGTTGAGCAGTTCTTC
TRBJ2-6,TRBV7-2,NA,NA,CASINWTSGANVLTF,TGTGCCAGCATCAACTGGACGTCCGGGGCCAACGTCCTGACTTTC
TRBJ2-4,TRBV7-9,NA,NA,CASSLPQGGNIQYF,TGTGCCAGCAGCCTACCCCAGGGTGGGAACATTCAGTACTTC
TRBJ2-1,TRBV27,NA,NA,CASIPKSSYNEQFF,TGTGCCAGCATCCCCAAGAGCTCCTACAATGAGCAGTTCTTC
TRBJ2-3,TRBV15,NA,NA,CATSRDLGSTDTQYF,TGTGCCACCAGCAGAGACCTAGGGAGCACAGATACGCAGTATTTT
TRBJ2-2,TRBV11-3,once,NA,CASRNDPTGELFF,TGTGCCAGCAGAAACGACCCTACGGGGGAGCTGTTTTTT
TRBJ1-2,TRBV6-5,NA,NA,CASSVAPGRIHF,TGTGCCAGCAGTGTCGCCCCGGGACGGATACACTTC
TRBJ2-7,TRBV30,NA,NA,CAWSVLYEQYF,TGTGCCTGGAGTGTACTCTACGAGCAGTACTTC
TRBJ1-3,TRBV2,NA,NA,CASSERTGNTIYF,TGTGCCAGCAGTGAGCGAACTGGAAACACCATATATTTT
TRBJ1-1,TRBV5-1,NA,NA,CASSGGTVVGTEAFF,TGCGCCAGCAGCGGAGGGACTGTTGTCGGCACTGAAGCTTTCTTT
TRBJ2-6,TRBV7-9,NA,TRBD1,CASSPPGQGPSSGANVLTF,TGTGCCAGCAGCCCCCCAGGACAGGGCCCGAGCTCTGGGGCCAACGTCCTGACTTTC
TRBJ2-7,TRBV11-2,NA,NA,CASSLLGVRFGEQYF,TGTGCCAGCAGCCTACTGGGAGTTCGGTTTGGAGAGCAGTACTTC
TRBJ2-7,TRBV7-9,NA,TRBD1,CASSSTGSYEQYF,TGTGCCAGCAGCTCGACAGGGAGCTACGAGCAGTACTTC
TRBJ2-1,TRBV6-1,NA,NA,CASISDYYNEQFF,TGTGCCAGCATTTCGGACTATTACAATGAGCAGTTCTTC
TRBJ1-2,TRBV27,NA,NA,CASSLAQGRGGYTF,TGTGCCAGCAGCTTGGCTCAGGGGAGAGGGGGCTACACCTTC
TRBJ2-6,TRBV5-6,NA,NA,CASSPGWGSGANVLTF,TGTGCCAGCAGCCCTGGTTGGGGCTCCGGGGCCAACGTCCTGACTTTC
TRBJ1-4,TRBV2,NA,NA,CASRWTARREKLFF,TGTGCCAGCAGGTGGACTGCCCGGAGGGAAAAACTGTTTTTT
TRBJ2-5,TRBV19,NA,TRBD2,CASSKPGRVQETQYF,TGTGCCAGTAGTAAGCCCGGGAGGGTTCAAGAGACCCAGTACTTC
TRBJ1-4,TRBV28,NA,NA,CASSSAGTNEKLFF,TGTGCCAGCAGTTCTGCTGGGACTAATGAAAAACTGTTTTTT
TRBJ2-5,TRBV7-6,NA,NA,CASSLRDSQETQYF,TGTGCCAGCAGCTTAAGAGACTCCCAAGAGACCCAGTACTTC
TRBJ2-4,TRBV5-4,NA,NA,CASSLGGKVAKNIQYF,TGTGCCAGCAGCTTGGGAGGGAAAGTAGCCAAAAACATTCAGTACTTC
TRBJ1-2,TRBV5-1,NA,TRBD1,CASSLDSTGNYGYTF,TGCGCCAGCAGCTTGGACTCGACAGGGAACTATGGCTACACCTTC
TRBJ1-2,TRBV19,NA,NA,CASSIAGALAYGYTF,TGTGCCAGTAGTATAGCTGGGGCCCTCGCATATGGCTACACCTTC
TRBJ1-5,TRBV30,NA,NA,CAWSVRGTSNQPQHF,TGTGCCTGGAGTGTACGAGGGACTAGCAATCAGCCCCAGCATTTT
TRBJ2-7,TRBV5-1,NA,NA,CASSLAGGSYEQYF,TGCGCCAGCAGCTTAGCGGGCGGGTCCTACGAGCAGTACTTC